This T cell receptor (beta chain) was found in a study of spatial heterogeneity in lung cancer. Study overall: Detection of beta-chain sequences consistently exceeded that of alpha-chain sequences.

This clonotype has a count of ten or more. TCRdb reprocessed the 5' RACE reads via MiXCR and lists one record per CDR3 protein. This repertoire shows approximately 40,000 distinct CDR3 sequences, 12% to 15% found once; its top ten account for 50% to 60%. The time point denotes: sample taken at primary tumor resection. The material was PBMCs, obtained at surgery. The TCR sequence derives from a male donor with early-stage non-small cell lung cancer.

The CDR3 loop is CASSWLGGDTQYF. The CDR3 DNA reads TGTGCCAGCAGCTGGCTTGGGGGAGATACGCAGTATTTT. The chain joins TRBV5-4 to TRBJ2-3; D may match TRBD1 or TRBD2 (5 bases each). V lost 3 bases and J lost 5, with 10 bases in between. There are 13 residues in the CDR3. Germline assignment: CDR1 SGHNT and CDR2 YYREEE (reference sequence).